This TCR beta chain was sequenced during a study of blood T cells in healthy people across ages. Regarding the study as a whole: Estimated diversity, derived from one million T cells, was regarded as an underestimate. Nothing was known about donor CMV status, and this possibly confounded expanded clonotype changes.

V was trimmed by 5 bases and J by 7 bases, leaving 17 bases between them. CDR3 length: 15 amino acids. Next came a second PCR, run for about 6 to 11 cycles, which used a sample-barcoded 5' primer along with a J-beta primer mix. Each cDNA molecule, via a template-switch adaptor with 12 random nucleotides, was tagged. The yield of each sample was at least 2.5 million CDR3-containing paired-end reads. TCRdb re-called the 5' RACE reads with MiXCR, one entry per CDR3 protein. Of approximately 800,000 distinct CDR3 sequences detected, 35% to 40% appear once; the ten largest clones hold over 10%. Of note for this clonotype: Its antigen remains unknown.

The chain joins TRBV12-3 or TRBV12-4 to TRBJ1-4, with D perhaps matching TRBD1 (5 bases). The sequence came from a man aged 18 to 30 in good health. What was sequenced was blood. CDR3 bases: TGTGCCAGCAGTCCCGGGGCGGGATTGAGTGAAAAACTGTTTTTT. This encodes CASSPGAGLSEKLFF.